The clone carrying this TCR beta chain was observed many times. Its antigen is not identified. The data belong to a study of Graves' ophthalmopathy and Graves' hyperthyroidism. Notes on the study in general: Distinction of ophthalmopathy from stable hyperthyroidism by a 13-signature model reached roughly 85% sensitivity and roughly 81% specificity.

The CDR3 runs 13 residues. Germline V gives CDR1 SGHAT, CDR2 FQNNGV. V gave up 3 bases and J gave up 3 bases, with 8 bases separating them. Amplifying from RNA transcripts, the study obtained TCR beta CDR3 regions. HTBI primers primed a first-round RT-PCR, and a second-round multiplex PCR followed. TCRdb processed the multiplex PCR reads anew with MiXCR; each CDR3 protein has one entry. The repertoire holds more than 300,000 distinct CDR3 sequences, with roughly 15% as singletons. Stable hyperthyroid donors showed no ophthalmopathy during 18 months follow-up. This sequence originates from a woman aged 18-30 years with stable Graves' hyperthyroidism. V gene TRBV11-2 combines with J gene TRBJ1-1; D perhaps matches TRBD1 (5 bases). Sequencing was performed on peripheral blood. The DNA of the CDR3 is TGTGCCAGCAGCTTCGACAGCGACACTGAAGCTTTCTTT. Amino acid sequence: CASSFDSDTEAFF.